The text below deals with one T cell receptor beta chain. Its antigen is undetermined. Sequencing used immunoSEQ multiplex PCR; TCRdb keeps in-frame clones, though not all of them. The sample has about 53,000 clones, approximately 88% seen once. This entry belongs to a study of T cells in localized non-small cell lung cancer. The study, taken as a whole, reports: Sequence data derive from only one tumor region, so heterogeneity remains possible. Median roughly 57 top-100 tumor clones were shared with paired adjacent lung. Uninvolved nearby lung showed the greatest T cell clonality, exceeding that found in tumor. Patients showing higher blood T cell density tended to see longer overall survival.

The germline CDR1 and CDR2 sequences are LNHDA and SQIVND (reference sequence). This CDR3 is built from 14 residues. Trimming shortened V by 2 bases and J by 0 bases, and 5 bases separated the two germline ends. The rearrangement links TRBV19 to TRBJ1-5; D call uncertain. This TCR came from a man aged 35-69 years with stage III lung adenocarcinoma. Sequenced material: peripheral blood mononuclear cells, taken before any cancer treatment. The CDR3 nucleotides read TGTGCCAGTAGTATAAGCAGTAGCAATCAGCCCCAGCATTTT. Amino acid sequence: CASSISSSNQPQHF.